The clone carrying this TCR beta chain was recorded a few times. Germline-derived CDR1 and CDR2 are KGHSH and LQKENI. Deletions cut 1 base from V and 5 bases from J, with 8 bases between. This CDR3 is 13 amino acids long. These data originate in a study of blood T cell repertoires in COVID-19. Per the study methods: Amplification of reference gene primers was used by the study to estimate nucleated cell counts. Sequencing was performed with immunoSEQ multiplex PCR; in TCRdb, only in-frame clones are kept and a portion is missing. D and trimming come from the DNA, and the V and J calls and clone size come from that table. The sample yields some 64,000 clones, around 80% seen once.

Sequences were obtained from peripheral blood. The chain has TRBV18 and TRBJ1-2, with D possibly TRBD1 on 5 matching bases. This sequence was found in a man in his sixties with COVID-19, enrolled during active disease. The CDR3 DNA reads as TGTGCCAGCTCACCACAGACAGTTTATGGCTACACCTTC. The encoded protein is CASSPQTVYGYTF.